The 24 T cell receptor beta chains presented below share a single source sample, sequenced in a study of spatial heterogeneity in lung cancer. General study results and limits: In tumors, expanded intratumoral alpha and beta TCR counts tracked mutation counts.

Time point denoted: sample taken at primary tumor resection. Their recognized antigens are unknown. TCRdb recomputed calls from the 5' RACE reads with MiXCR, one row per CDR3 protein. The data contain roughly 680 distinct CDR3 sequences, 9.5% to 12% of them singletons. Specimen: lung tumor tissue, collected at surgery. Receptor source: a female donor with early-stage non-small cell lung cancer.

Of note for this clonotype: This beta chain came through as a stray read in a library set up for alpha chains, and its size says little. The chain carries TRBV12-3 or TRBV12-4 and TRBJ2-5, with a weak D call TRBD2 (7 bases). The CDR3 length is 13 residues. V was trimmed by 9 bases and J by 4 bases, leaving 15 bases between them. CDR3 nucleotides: TGTGCCAGTACCAGGGGAGGGGTAGAGACCCAGTACTTC. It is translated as CASTRGGVETQYF.

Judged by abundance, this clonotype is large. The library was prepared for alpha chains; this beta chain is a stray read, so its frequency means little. The CDR3 region has the DNA TGCAGTGCTAGGGACTACCGGTCTCGGTACAATGAGCAGTTCTTC. Protein: CSARDYRSRYNEQFF. The V and J genes are TRBV20-1 and TRBJ2-1; a possible D gene is TRBD2 (6 bases). Germline V CDR1 and CDR2: DFQATT, SNEGSKA (reference sequence). The CDR3 sequence is 15 residues long. V was cut by 3 bases and J by 4 bases, with 16 bases left in between.

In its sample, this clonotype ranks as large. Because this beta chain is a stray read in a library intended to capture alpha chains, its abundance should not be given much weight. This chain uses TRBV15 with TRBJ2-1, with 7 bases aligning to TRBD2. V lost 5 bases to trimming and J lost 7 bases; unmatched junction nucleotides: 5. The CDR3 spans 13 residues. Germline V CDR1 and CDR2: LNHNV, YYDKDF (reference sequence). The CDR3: CATSGGVRNEQFF. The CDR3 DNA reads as TGTGCCACCAGCGGGGGGGTGCGGAATGAGCAGTTCTTC.

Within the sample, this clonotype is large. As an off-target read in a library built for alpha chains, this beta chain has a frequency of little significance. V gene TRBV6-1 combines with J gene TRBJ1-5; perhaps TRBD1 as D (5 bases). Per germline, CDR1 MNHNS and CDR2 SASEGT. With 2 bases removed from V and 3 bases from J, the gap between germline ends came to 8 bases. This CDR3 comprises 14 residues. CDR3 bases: TGTGCCAGCAGTGAAAACGGGGCCAATCAGCCCCAGCATTTT. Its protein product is CASSENGANQPQHF.

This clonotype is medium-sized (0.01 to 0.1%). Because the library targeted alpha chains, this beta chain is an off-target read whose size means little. Here the CDR3 reads CASSARLRNTGELFF. The DNA for the CDR3 is TGTGCCAGCAGTGCCCGACTCCGAAACACCGGGGAGCTGTTTTTT. V and J are TRBV6-5 and TRBJ2-2; D gene unclear. Trimming took off 5 bases at V and 2 bases at J, with 12 bases between the two ends. The germline gives CDR1 MNHEY, CDR2 SVGAGI. This CDR3 is built from 15 residues.

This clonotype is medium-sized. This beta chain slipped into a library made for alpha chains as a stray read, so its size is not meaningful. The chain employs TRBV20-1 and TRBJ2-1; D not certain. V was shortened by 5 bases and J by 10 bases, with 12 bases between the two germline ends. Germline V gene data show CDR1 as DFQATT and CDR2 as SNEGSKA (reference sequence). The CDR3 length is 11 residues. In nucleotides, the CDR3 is TGCAGTGCTGGCCCAACGAGGGAGCAGTTCTTC. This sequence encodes CSAGPTREQFF.

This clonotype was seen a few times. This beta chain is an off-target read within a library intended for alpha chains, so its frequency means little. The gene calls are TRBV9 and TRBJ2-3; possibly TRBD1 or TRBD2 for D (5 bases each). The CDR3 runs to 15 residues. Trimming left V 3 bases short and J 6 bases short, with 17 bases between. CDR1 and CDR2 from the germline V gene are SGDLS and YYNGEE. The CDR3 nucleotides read TGTGCCAGCAGCGCCGAGGGACGTCGGGCGGATACGCAGTATTTT. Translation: CASSAEGRRADTQYF.

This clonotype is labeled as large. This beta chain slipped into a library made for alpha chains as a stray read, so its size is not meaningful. The chain's CDR3 is CSARDTRLEPQHF. CDR3 nucleotides: TGCAGTGCTCGGGACACCCGTCTCGAACCCCAGCATTTT. The rearrangement uses TRBV20-1 and TRBJ1-5; TRBD1 is a possible D gene (6 bases). CDR1 DFQATT and CDR2 SNEGSKA come from the germline V gene (reference sequence). The CDR3 is made up of 13 amino acids. V lost 5 bases and J lost 10, with 18 bases in between.

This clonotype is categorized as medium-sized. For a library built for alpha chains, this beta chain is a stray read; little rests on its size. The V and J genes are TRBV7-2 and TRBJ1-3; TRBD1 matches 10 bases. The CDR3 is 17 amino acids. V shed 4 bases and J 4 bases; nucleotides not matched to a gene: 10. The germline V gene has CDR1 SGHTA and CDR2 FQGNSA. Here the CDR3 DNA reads TGTGCCAGCAGCTCGCGACAGGGGGCTCTTTCGGGAAACACCATATATTTT. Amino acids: CASSSRQGALSGNTIYF.

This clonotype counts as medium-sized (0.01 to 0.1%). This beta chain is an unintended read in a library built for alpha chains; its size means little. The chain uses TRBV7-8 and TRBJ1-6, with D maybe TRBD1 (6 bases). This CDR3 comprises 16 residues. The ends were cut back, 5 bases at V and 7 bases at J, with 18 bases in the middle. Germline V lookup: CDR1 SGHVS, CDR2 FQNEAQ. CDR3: CASSPWGAGDNSPLHF. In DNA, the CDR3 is TGTGCCAGCAGCCCCTGGGGGGCAGGAGACAATTCACCCCTCCACTTT.

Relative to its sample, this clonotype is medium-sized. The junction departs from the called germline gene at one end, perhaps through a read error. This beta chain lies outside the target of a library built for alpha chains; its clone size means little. In nucleotides, the CDR3 is TGTGCCAGCAGCTTAGTCAGCCAAGGGACCCAGTACTTC. Translated, it gives CASSLVSQGTQYF. The rearrangement uses TRBV7-2 and TRBJ2-5; no definite D call. The CDR3 has 13 residues. CDR1 is SGHTA and CDR2 is FQGNSA in the germline V gene.

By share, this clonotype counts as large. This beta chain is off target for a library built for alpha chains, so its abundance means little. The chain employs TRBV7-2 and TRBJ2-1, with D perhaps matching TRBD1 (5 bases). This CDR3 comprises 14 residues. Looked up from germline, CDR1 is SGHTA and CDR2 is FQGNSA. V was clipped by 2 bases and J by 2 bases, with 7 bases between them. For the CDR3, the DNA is TGTGCCAGCAGCTTAATGACAGCCTACAATGAGCAGTTCTTC. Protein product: CASSLMTAYNEQFF.

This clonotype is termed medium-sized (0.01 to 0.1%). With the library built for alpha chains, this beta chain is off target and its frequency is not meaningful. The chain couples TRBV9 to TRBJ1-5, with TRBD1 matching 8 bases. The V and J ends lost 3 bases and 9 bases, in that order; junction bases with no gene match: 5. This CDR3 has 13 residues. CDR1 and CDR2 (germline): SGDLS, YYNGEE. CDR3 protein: CASSAGGPRPQHF. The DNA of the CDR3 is TGTGCCAGCAGCGCAGGGGGCCCTAGGCCCCAGCATTTT.

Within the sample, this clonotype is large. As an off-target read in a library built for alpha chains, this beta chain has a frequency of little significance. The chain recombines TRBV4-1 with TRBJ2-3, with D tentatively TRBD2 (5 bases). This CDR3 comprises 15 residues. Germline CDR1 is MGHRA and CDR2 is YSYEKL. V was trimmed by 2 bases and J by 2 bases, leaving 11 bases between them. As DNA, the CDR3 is TGCGCCAGCAGCCAACCGGGATCGAACACAGATACGCAGTATTTT. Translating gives CASSQPGSNTDTQYF.

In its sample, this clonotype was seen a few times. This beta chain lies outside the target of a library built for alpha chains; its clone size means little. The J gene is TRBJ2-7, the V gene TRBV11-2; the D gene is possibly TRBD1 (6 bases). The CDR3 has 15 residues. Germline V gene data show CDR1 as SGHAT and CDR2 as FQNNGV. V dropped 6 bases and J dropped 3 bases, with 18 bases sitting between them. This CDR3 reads CASRGHVGHYYEQYF. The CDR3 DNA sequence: TGTGCCAGCAGGGGTCATGTGGGACACTACTACGAGCAGTACTTC.

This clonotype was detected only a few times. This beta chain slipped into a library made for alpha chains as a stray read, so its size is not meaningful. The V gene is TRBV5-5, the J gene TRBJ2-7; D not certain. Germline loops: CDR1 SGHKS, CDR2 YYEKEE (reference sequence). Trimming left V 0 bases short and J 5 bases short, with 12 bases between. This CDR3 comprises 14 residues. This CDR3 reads CASSLERSPNEQYF. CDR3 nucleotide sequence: TGTGCCAGCAGCTTGGAAAGGAGCCCCAACGAGCAGTACTTC.

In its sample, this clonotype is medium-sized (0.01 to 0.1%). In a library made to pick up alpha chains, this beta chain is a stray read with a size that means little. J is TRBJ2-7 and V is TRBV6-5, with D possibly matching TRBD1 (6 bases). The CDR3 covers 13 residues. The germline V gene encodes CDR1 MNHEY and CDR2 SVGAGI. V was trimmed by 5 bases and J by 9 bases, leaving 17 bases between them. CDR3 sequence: CASSETGTITQYF. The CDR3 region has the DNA TGTGCCAGCAGTGAGACCGGGACAATCACGCAGTACTTC.

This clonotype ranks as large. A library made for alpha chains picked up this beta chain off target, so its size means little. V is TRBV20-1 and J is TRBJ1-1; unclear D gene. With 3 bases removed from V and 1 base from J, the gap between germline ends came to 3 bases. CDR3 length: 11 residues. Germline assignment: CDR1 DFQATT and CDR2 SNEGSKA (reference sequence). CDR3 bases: TGCAGTGCTAGCCGGAACACTGAAGCTTTCTTT. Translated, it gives CSASRNTEAFF.

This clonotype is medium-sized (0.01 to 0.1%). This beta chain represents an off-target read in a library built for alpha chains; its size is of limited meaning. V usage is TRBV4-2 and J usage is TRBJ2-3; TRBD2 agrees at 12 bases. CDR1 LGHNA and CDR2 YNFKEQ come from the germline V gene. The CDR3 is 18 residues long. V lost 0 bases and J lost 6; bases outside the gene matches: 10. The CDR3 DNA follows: TGTGCCAGCAGCCAAGATGGGGCTAGCGGGGGGGCTAGCGATACGCAGTATTTT. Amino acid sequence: CASSQDGASGGASDTQYF.

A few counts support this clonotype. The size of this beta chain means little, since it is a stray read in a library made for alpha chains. The CDR3: CASSLVASGGNTIYF. The CDR3 DNA reads as TGTGCCAGCAGCTTAGTTGCCAGCGGTGGAAACACCATATATTTT. The chain carries TRBV7-2 and TRBJ1-3; D uncertain. The CDR3 contains 15 residues. Trimming shortened V by 1 base and J by 3 bases, and 10 bases separated the two germline ends. Per germline, CDR1 SGHTA and CDR2 FQGNSA.

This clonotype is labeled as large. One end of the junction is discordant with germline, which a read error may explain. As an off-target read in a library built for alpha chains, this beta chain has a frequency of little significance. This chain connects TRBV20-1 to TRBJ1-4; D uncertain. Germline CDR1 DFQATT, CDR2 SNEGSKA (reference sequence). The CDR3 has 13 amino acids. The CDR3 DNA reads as TGCAGTGCGAGAGGGCAGGTTAATGAAAAACTGTTTTTT. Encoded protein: CSARGQVNEKLFF.

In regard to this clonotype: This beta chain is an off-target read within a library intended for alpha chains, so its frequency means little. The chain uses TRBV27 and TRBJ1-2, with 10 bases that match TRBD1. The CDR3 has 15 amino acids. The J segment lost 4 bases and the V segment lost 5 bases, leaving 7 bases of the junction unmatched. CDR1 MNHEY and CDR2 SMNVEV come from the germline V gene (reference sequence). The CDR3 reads CASSGTGARGYGYTF. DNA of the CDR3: TGTGCCAGCAGTGGGACAGGGGCCCGTGGCTATGGCTACACCTTC.

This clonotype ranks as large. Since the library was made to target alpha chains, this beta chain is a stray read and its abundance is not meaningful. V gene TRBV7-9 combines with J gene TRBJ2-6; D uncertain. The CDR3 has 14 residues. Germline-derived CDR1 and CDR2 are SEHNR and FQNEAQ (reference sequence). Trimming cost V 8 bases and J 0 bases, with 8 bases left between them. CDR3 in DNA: TGTGCCAGCCCCCACAGCTCTGGGGCCAACGTCCTGACTTTC. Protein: CASPHSSGANVLTF.

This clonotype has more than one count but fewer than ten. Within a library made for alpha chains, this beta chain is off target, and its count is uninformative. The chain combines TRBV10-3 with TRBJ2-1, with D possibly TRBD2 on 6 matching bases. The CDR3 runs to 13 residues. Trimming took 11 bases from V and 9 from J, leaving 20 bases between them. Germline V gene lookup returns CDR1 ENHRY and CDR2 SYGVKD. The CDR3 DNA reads TGTGCCGTTCGGACGGGGGACTCCCTTGAGCAGTTCTTC. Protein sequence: CAVRTGDSLEQFF.